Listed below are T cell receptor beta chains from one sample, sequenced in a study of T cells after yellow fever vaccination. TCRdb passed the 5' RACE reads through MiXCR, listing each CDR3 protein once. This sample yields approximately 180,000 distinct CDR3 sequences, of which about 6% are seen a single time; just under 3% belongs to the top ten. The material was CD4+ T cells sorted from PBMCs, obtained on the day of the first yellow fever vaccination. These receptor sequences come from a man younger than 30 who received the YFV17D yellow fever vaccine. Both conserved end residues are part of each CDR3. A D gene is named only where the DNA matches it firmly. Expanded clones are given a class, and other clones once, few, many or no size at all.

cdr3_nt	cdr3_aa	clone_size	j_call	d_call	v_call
TGCACCAGCAGCCAAGAGATCGTCGGGGAGGTCTTGTCTGAAGCTTTCTTT	CTSSQEIVGEVLSEAFF	many	TRBJ1-1	-	TRBV1
TGTGCCAGCAGTACCCGGACAGGGCGGGACTATGGCTACACCTTC	CASSTRTGRDYGYTF	-	TRBJ1-2	TRBD1	TRBV6-5
TGCAGCGTTGGATTGAGCACAGATACGCAGTATTTT	CSVGLSTDTQYF	-	TRBJ2-3	-	TRBV29-1
TGCGCCAGCAGTCTGGGGGTCATATCTGGAAACACCATATATTTT	CASSLGVISGNTIYF	-	TRBJ1-3	-	TRBV4-3
TGTGCCAGCAGCCATAAACAGGGGGCACGGGCTAATGAAAAACTGTTTTTT	CASSHKQGARANEKLFF	many	TRBJ1-4	TRBD1	TRBV28
TGCAGTGTGCGGCTGGCGGGAAACACCATATATTTT	CSVRLAGNTIYF	-	TRBJ1-3	-	TRBV20-1
TGTGCCAGCAGCTTCGGACTAGCGGGGACTACCGGGGAGCTGTTTTTT	CASSFGLAGTTGELFF	many	TRBJ2-2	TRBD2	TRBV5-4
TGTGCCAGCTCACCAACGGACGCAGAAAAACTGTTTTTT	CASSPTDAEKLFF	few	TRBJ1-4	-	TRBV18
TGCGCCAGCAGCGGAGCGGCCTGGGCAGATACGCAGTATTTT	CASSGAAWADTQYF	-	TRBJ2-3	-	TRBV5-1
TGCGCCAGCAGCTTGGCGGCTAGCGGGGGACCGGAGACCCAGTACTTC	CASSLAASGGPETQYF	many	TRBJ2-5	TRBD2	TRBV5-1
TGTGCCAGCTCACCAAAGGGTTTCTACGAGCAGTACTTC	CASSPKGFYEQYF	many	TRBJ2-7	-	TRBV18
TGCGCCAGCAAGGACCCCCGGGGGGGACAGAACACTGAAGCTTTCTTT	CASKDPRGGQNTEAFF	few	TRBJ1-1	-	TRBV5-1
TGTGCCAGCAGCTCCGGCCAGGGATTAGGGACCCAGTACTTC	CASSSGQGLGTQYF	-	TRBJ2-5	-	TRBV7-9
TGTGCCAGCAGCGGGAGGGGTAGCGGGGGGCTCACAGATACGCAGTATTTT	CASSGRGSGGLTDTQYF	many	TRBJ2-3	TRBD2	TRBV3-1
TGTGCCTGGGGGGTTCAAGGGAGCGATGAGCAGTTCTTC	CAWGVQGSDEQFF	-	TRBJ2-1	-	TRBV30
TGTGCCAGCAGCCCACGTCGGGGAGAGACCCAGTACTTC	CASSPRRGETQYF	-	TRBJ2-5	-	TRBV27
TGTGCCAGCAGTGTCAACCAAGAGACCCAGTACTTC	CASSVNQETQYF	many	TRBJ2-5	-	TRBV6-5
TGCGCCAGCAGCTTGAGATATGAGGGCACTTCCTTTTACAATGAGCAGTTCTTC	CASSLRYEGTSFYNEQFF	many	TRBJ2-1	-	TRBV5-1
TGTGCCAGCAGTCTCTGGCCGTCGGGGGACTACGAGCAGTACTTC	CASSLWPSGDYEQYF	-	TRBJ2-7	-	TRBV27
TGTGCCTGGAGCCCCCCTAGCGGGGGGGAAGCCGAGCAGTACTTC	CAWSPPSGGEAEQYF	few	TRBJ2-7	TRBD2	TRBV30
TGTGCCATCAGTGAGTCGGTCTCAGATCAGCCCCAGCATTTT	CAISESVSDQPQHF	many	TRBJ1-5	-	TRBV10-3
TGCAGTGCTGGCCGGACAGGGGGTCACGAGCAGTACTTC	CSAGRTGGHEQYF	few	TRBJ2-7	TRBD1	TRBV20-1
TGCGCCAGCAGCTTGGGAGAGTCCAATCAGCCCCAGCATTTT	CASSLGESNQPQHF	many	TRBJ1-5	-	TRBV5-1
TGCAGTGCTAAATCCGGACTTTACAATGAGCAGTTCTTC	CSAKSGLYNEQFF	few	TRBJ2-1	-	TRBV20-1
TGCGCCAGCAGCTTTGACAGGGTGGACTATGGCTACACCTTC	CASSFDRVDYGYTF	many	TRBJ1-2	TRBD1	TRBV5-1
TGCGCCAGCAGGGACAGGGGGTCCTACAATGAGCAGTTCTTC	CASRDRGSYNEQFF	many	TRBJ2-1	TRBD1	TRBV10-2
TGTGCCAGCAGCTCCCGGGGGGGGTCTGAAGCTTTCTTT	CASSSRGGSEAFF	many	TRBJ1-1	-	TRBV9
TGTGCCAGCAGCGTAGGACGGATAGAAGATACGCAGTATTTT	CASSVGRIEDTQYF	many	TRBJ2-3	-	TRBV9